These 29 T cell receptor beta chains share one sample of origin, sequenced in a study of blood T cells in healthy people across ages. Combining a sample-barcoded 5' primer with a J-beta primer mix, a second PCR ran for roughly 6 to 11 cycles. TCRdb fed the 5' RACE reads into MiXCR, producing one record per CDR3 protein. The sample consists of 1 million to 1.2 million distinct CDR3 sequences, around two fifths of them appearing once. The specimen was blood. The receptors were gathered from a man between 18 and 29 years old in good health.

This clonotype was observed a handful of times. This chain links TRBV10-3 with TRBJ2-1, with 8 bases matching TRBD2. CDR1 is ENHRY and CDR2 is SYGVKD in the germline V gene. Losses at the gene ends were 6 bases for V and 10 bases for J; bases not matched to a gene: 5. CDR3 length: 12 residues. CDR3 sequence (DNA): TGTGCCATCAGAGTTTTAGCGGGGGAGCAGTTCTTC. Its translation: CAIRVLAGEQFF.

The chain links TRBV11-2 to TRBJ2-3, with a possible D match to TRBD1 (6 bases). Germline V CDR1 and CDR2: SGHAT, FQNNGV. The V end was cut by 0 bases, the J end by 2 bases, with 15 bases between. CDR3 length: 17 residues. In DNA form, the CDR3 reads TGTGCCAGCAGCTTAGACCGGTGGGGGCCCACCACAGATACGCAGTATTTT. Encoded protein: CASSLDRWGPTTDTQYF.

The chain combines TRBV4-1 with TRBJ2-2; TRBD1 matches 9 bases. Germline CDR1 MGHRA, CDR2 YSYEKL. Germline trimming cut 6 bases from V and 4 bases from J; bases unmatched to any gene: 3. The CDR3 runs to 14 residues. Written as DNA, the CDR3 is TGCGCCAGCAGTGACAGGGGGGGCACCGGGGAGCTGTTTTTT. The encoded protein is CASSDRGGTGELFF.

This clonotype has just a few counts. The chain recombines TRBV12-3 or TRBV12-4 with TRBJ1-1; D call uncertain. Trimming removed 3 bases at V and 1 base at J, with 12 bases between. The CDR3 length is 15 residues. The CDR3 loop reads CASSLLPTANTEAFF. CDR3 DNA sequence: TGTGCCAGCAGTTTGCTGCCGACGGCGAACACTGAAGCTTTCTTT.

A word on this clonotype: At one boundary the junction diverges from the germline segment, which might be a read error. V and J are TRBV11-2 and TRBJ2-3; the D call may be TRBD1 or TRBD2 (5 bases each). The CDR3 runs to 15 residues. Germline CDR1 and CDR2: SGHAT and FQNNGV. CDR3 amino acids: CASSLRQGATDAQYF. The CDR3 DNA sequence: TGTGCCAGCAGCTTAAGGCAGGGAGCAACAGATGCGCAGTATTTT.

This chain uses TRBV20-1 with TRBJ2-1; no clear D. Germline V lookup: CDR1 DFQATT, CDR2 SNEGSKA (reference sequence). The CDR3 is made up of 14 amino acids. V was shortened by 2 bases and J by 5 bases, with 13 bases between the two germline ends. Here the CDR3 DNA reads TGCAGTGCTAGACTACGAGTCCCCCACAATGAGCAGTTCTTC. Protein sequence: CSARLRVPHNEQFF.

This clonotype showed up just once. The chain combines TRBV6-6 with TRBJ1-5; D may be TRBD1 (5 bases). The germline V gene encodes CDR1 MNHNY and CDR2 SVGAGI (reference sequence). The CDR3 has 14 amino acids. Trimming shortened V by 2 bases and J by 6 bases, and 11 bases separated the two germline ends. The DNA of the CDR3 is TGTGCCAGCAGTTACGCTCAGGGCGGTCAGCCCCAGCATTTT. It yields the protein CASSYAQGGQPQHF.

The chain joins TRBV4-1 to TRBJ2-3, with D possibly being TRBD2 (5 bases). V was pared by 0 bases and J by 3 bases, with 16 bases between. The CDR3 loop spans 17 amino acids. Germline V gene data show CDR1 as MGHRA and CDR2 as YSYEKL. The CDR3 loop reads CASSQDHITGRTDTQYF. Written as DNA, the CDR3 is TGCGCCAGCAGCCAAGACCATATAACGGGGAGAACAGATACGCAGTATTTT.

The CDR3 protein is CASSRAGRMPDNYGYTF. The DNA for the CDR3 is TGTGCCAGCTCACGCGCCGGGAGAATGCCTGATAACTATGGCTACACCTTC. This rearrangement joins TRBV18 to TRBJ1-2; D is unresolved. Germline CDR1 and CDR2: KGHSH and LQKENI. The CDR3 has 17 amino acids. Trimming cost V 4 bases and J 1 base, with 19 bases left between them. The full variable domain, in which reference TRBV18 and TRBJ1-2 provide the parts outside the CDR3, is NAGVMQNPRHLVRRRGQEARLRCSPMKGHSHVYWYRQLPEEGLKFMVYLQKENIIDESGMPKERFSAEFPKEGPSILRIQQVVRGDSAAYFCASSRAGRMPDNYGYTFGSGTRLTVV.

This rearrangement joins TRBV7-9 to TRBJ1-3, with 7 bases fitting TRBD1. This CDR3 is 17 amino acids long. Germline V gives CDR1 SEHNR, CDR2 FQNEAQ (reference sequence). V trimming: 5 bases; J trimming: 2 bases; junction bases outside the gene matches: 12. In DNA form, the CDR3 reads TGTGCCAGCAGCACAGCCTCCGGACAGGACCCTGGAAACACCATATATTTT. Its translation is CASSTASGQDPGNTIYF.

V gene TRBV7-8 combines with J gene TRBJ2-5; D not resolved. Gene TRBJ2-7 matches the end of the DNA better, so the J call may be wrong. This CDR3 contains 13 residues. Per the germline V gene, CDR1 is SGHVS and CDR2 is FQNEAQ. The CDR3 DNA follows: TGTGCCAGCAGCGATAACACCGCCAGCGAGCAGTACTTC. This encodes CASSDNTASEQYF.

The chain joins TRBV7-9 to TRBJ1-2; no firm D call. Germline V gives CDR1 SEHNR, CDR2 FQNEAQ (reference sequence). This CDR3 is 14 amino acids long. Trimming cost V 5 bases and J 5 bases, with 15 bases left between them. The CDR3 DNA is TGTGCCAGCAGCCACCGGACGGTTACTTATGGCTACACCTTC. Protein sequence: CASSHRTVTYGYTF.

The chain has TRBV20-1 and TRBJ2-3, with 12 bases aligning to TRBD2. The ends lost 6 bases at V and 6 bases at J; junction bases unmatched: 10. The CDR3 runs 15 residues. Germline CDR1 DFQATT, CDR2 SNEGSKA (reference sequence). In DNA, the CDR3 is TGCAGTGCCCTCCAGGGGACTAGCGGGTCCGATACGCAGTATTTT. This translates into CSALQGTSGSDTQYF.

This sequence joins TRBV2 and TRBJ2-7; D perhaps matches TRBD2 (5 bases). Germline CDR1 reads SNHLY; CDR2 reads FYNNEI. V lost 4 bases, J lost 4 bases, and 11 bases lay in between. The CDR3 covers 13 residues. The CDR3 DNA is TGTGCCAGCAGTGCAAATCCGGGATACGAGCAGTACTTC. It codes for CASSANPGYEQYF.

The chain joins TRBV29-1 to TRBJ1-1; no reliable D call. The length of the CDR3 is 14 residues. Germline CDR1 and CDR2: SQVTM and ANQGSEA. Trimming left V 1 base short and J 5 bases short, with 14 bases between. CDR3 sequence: CSVEGSLIRTEAFF. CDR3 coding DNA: TGCAGCGTTGAAGGGTCTTTGATCCGGACTGAAGCTTTCTTT.

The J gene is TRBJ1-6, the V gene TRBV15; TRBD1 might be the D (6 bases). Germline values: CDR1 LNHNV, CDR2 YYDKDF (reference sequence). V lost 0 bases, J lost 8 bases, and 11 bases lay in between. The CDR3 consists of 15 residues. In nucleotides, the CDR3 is TGTGCCACCAGCAGAGATCCTACAGGGTATTCACCCCTCCACTTT. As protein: CATSRDPTGYSPLHF. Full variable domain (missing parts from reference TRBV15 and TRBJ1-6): DAMVIQNPRYQVTQFGKPVTLSCSQTLNHNVMYWYQQKSSQAPKLLFHYYDKDFNNEADTPDNFQSRRPNTSFCFLDIRSPGLGDTAMYLCATSRDPTGYSPLHFGNGTRLTVT.

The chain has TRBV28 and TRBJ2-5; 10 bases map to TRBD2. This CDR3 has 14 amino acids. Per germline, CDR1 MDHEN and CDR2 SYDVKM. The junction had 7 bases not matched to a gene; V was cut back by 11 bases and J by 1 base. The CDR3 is CASRASGGQETQYF. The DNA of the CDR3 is TGTGCCTCTCGGGCTAGCGGGGGCCAAGAGACCCAGTACTTC.

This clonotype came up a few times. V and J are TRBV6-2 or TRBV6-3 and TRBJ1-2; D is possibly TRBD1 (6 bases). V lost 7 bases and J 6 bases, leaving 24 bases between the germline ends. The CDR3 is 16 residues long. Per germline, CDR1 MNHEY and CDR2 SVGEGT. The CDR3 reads CASTGFAKQGNDGYTF. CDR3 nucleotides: TGTGCCAGCACCGGATTTGCTAAACAGGGAAATGATGGCTACACCTTC.

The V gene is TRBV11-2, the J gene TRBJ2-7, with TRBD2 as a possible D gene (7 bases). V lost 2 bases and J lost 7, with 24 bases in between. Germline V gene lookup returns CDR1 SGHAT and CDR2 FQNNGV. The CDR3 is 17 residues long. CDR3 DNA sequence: TGTGCCAGCAGCTTACCCGGCGGGGGCGGCTCCTACAATGAGCAGTACTTC. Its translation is CASSLPGGGGSYNEQYF.

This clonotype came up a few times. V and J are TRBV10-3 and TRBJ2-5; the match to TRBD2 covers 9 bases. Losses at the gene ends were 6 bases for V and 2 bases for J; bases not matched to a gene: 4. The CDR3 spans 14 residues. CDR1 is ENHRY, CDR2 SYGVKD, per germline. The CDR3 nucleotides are TGTGCCATCAGGGGGACTAGCTCGCAAGAGACCCAGTACTTC. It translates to CAIRGTSSQETQYF.

CDR3 bases: TGTGCCAGCAGTCCGTACCCTCTTCAGCCCCAGCATTTT. The encoded protein is CASSPYPLQPQHF. The chain links TRBV27 to TRBJ1-5; D gene ambiguous. V was cut by 5 bases and J by 6 bases, with 11 bases left in between. The CDR3 has 13 residues. In germline, CDR1 is MNHEY, CDR2 SMNVEV (reference sequence).

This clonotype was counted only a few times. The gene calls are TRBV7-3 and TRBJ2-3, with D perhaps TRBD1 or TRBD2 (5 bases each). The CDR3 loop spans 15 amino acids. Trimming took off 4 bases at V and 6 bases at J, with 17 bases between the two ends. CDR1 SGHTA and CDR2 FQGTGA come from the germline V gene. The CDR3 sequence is CASSSLGLAIDTQYF. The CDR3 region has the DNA TGTGCCAGCAGCTCACTGGGGCTAGCCATTGATACGCAGTATTTT.

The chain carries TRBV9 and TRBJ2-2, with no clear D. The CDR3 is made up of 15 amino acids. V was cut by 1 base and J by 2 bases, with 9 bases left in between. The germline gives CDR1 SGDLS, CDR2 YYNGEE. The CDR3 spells CASSVLQINTGELFF. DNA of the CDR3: TGTGCCAGCAGCGTACTACAGATTAACACCGGGGAGCTGTTTTTT.

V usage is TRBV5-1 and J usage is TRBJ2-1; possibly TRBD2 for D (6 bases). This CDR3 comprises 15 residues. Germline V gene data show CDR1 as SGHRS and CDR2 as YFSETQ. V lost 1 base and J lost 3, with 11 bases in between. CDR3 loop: CASSLLGEVYNEQFF. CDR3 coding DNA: TGCGCCAGCAGCTTGCTGGGGGAGGTCTACAATGAGCAGTTCTTC.

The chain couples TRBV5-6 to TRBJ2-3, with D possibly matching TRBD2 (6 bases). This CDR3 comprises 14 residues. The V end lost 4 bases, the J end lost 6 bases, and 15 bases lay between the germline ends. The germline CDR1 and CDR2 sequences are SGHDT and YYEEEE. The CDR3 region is CASSEGLDSDTQYF. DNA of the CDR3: TGTGCCAGCAGCGAGGGACTGGACTCGGATACGCAGTATTTT.

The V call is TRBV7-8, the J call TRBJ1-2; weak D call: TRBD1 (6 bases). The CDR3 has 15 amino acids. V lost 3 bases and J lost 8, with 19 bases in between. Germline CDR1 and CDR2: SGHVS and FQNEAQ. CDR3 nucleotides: TGTGCCAGCAGCTTGAACAGGGTCGGAACTGAAGGCTACACCTTC. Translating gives CASSLNRVGTEGYTF.

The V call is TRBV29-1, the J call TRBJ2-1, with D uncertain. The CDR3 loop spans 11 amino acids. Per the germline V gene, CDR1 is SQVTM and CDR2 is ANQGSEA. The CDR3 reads CSTWVRNEQFF. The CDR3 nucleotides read TGCAGTACCTGGGTAAGGAATGAGCAGTTCTTC.

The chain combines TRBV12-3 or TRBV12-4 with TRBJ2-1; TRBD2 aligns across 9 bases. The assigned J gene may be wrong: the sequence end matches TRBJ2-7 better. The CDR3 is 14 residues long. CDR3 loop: CASNGGGANNEQYF. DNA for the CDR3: TGTGCCAGCAACGGCGGGGGGGCGAACAATGAGCAGTACTTC.

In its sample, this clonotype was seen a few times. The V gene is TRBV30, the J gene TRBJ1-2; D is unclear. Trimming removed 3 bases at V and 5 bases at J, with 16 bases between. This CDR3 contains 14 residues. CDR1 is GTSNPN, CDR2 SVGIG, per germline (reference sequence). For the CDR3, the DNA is TGTGCCTGGAGCGCGCTTCCCGGCCCTTATGGCTACACCTTC. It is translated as CAWSALPGPYGYTF.